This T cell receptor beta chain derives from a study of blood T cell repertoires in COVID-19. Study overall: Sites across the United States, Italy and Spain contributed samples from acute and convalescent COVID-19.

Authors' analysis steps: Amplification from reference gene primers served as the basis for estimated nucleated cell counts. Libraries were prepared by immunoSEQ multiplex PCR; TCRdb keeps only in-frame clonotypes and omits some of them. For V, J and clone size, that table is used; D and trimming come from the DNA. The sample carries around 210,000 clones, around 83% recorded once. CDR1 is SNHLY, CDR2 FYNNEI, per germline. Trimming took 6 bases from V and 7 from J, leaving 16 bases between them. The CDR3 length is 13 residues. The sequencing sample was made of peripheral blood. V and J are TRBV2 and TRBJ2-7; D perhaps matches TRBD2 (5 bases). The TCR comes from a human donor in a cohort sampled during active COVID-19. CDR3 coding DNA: TGTGCCAGCAGAGATCCGACCCGCGGGGAGCAGTACTTC. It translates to CASRDPTRGEQYF.